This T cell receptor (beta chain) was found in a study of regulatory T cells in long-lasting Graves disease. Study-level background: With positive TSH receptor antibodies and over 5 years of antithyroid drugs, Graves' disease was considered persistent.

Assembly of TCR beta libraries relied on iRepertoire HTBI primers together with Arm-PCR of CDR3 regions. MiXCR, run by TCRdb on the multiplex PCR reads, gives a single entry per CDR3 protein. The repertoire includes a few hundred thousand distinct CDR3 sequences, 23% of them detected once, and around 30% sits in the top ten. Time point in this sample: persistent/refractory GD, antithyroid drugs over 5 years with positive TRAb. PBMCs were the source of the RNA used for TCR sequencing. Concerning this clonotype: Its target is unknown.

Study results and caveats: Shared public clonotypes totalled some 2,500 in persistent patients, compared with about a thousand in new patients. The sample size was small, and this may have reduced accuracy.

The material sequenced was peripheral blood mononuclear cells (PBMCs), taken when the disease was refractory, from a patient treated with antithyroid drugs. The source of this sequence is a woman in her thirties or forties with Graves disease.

The CDR3 here is CAWSTWETNTGELFF. CDR3 nucleotides: TGTGCCTGGAGTACGTGGGAGACGAACACCGGGGAGCTGTTTTTT. The rearrangement links TRBV30 to TRBJ2-2; tentative D call: TRBD2 (5 bases). The CDR3 length is 15 residues. The germline CDR1 and CDR2 sequences are GTSNPN and SVGIG (reference sequence). The V gene lost 2 bases and the J gene lost 0 bases, with 10 bases spanning the gap.